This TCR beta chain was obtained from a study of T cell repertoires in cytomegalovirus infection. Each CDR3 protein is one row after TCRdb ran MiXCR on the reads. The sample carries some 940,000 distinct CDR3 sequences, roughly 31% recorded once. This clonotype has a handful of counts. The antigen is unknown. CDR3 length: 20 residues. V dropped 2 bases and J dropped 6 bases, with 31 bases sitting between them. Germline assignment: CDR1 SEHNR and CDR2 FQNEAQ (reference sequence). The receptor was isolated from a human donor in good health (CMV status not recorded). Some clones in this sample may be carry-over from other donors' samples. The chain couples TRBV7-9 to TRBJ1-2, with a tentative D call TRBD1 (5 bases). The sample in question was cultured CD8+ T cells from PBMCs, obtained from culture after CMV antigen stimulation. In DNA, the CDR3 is TGTGCCAGCAGCTTAAATCGACTTGCGACAGCCGGTGGGGTTTCTAATGGCTACACCTTC. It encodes CASSLNRLATAGGVSNGYTF.